Shown below are 13 T cell receptor beta chains from a single sample sequenced in a study of lymphopenia after photon versus proton radiotherapy. The table came from immunoSEQ multiplex PCR; TCRdb's copy has only in-frame clones and leaves some out. The sample lists around 63,000 clones; 70% to 90% were seen once. The input for sequencing was peripheral blood, taken from a patient treated with photon-based radiotherapy. The receptor set was obtained from a man in his forties with gastric cancer.

This chain joins TRBV5-1 and TRBJ2-5, with TRBD1 identical over 9 bases. V lost 0 bases and J lost 5; bases outside the gene matches: 8. Germline V gene sequence: CDR1 SGHRS, CDR2 YFSETQ. The CDR3 consists of 16 residues. CDR3 sequence reads: CASSLVGDRDGETQYF. CDR3 DNA: TGCGCCAGCAGCTTGGTGGGGGACAGGGACGGGGAGACCCAGTACTTC.

CDR3 bases: TGTGCCAGCAGCTTAGGGGGGTGGGGCACAGATACGCAGTATTTT. This sequence encodes CASSLGGWGTDTQYF. The V call is TRBV11-2, the J call TRBJ2-3; D may be TRBD1 or TRBD2 (5 bases each). CDR3 size: 15 residues. The V gene lost 1 base and the J gene lost 1 base, with 9 bases spanning the gap. Germline V gene data show CDR1 as SGHAT and CDR2 as FQNNGV.

The rearrangement joins TRBV7-3 to TRBJ2-7, with D perhaps being TRBD1 or TRBD2 (5 bases each). The CDR3 contains 15 residues. V dropped 5 bases and J dropped 7 bases, with 21 bases sitting between them. Germline V CDR1 and CDR2: SGHTA, FQGTGA. The CDR3 coding sequence is TGTGCCAGCAGCCCTGGGGGTGCAGTTTTGGGGGAGCAGTACTTC. This encodes CASSPGGAVLGEQYF.

The chain couples TRBV5-4 to TRBJ2-1, with 11 bases that match TRBD2. The germline gives CDR1 SGHNT, CDR2 YYREEE (reference sequence). The V gene end was trimmed by 0 bases and the J gene end by 3 bases; junction bases not matched to a gene: 5. CDR3 size: 17 residues. CDR3 protein: CASSLDGLAGGYNEQFF. DNA for the CDR3: TGTGCCAGCAGCTTGGATGGCCTAGCGGGGGGCTACAATGAGCAGTTCTTC.

The chain has TRBV5-3 and TRBJ2-1; possible D gene TRBD2, 6 bases. TRBV5-3 is given ORF status, its function remaining uncertain. The CDR3 loop spans 18 amino acids. The V end was cut by 5 bases, the J end by 2 bases, with 23 bases between. CDR3 in DNA: TGTGCCAGAAGACTGCGAAGACTTCCCGGACTACCCTACAATGAGCAGTTCTTC. Translation: CARRLRRLPGLPYNEQFF.

V is TRBV11-1 and J is TRBJ2-1; D is uncertain. V was shortened by 2 bases and J by 7 bases, with 12 bases between the two germline ends. Germline CDR1 is SGHAT and CDR2 is FQDESV (reference sequence). This CDR3 has 14 amino acids. The CDR3 reads CASSLLLGRNEQFF. CDR3 coding DNA: TGTGCCAGCAGCTTACTGCTAGGAAGAAATGAGCAGTTCTTC.

The chain joins TRBV5-1 to TRBJ2-4; D perhaps matches TRBD1 (5 bases). Trimming removed 4 bases at V and 0 bases at J, with 11 bases between. This CDR3 spans 15 amino acids. Germline-derived CDR1 and CDR2 are SGHRS and YFSETQ. The CDR3 DNA reads as TGCGCCAGCAGCGCCACGACAGTAGCCAAAAACATTCAGTACTTC. Its translation is CASSATTVAKNIQYF.

The rearrangement joins TRBV6-5 to TRBJ1-2; the D gene is possibly TRBD1 (5 bases). Germline V gives CDR1 MNHEY, CDR2 SVGAGI. V gave up 0 bases and J gave up 0 bases, with 11 bases separating them. The CDR3 loop spans 16 amino acids. CDR3 DNA: TGTGCCAGCAGTTACTCCCAAGGGACGACTAACTATGGCTACACCTTC. Its translation is CASSYSQGTTNYGYTF.

V is TRBV9 and J is TRBJ1-3; tentatively, D is TRBD1 (5 bases). V was trimmed by 0 bases and J by 0 bases, leaving 10 bases between them. This CDR3 is built from 16 residues. The germline CDR1 and CDR2 sequences are SGDLS and YYNGEE. CDR3 sequence (DNA): TGTGCCAGCAGCGTAGGGGGCCGCTCCTCTGGAAACACCATATATTTT. This translates into CASSVGGRSSGNTIYF.

The chain joins TRBV7-2 to TRBJ1-2; D not certain. The CDR3 sequence is 13 residues long. Germline CDR1 and CDR2: SGHTA and FQGNSA. V gave up 1 base and J gave up 6 bases, with 9 bases separating them. The CDR3 reads CASSLGRHDGYTF. The CDR3 DNA is TGTGCCAGCAGCTTAGGCAGGCACGATGGCTACACCTTC. Together with reference TRBV7-2 and TRBJ1-2, the CDR3 gives the full variable domain: GAGVSQSPSNKVTEKGKDVELRCDPISGHTALYWYRQSLGQGLEFLIYFQGNSAPDKSGLPSDRFSAERTGGSVSTLTIQRTQQEDSAVYLCASSLGRHDGYTFGSGTRLTVV.

The gene calls are TRBV6-1 and TRBJ2-6; the D call may be TRBD1 or TRBD2 (7 bases each). CDR3 length: 17 amino acids. The V gene lost 4 bases and the J gene lost 2 bases, with 15 bases spanning the gap. In germline, CDR1 is MNHNS, CDR2 SASEGT. The CDR3 DNA reads as TGTGCCAGCAGTGCCGGGCAGGGGGGGCCTGGGGCCAACGTCCTGACTTTC. It specifies CASSAGQGGPGANVLTF.

The J gene is TRBJ2-2, the V gene TRBV11-3; a possible D gene is TRBD1 (6 bases). The CDR3 spans 14 residues. The germline V gene encodes CDR1 SGHNT and CDR2 YENEEA. Trimming cost V 2 bases and J 7 bases, with 11 bases left between them. The CDR3 DNA reads TGTGCCAGCAGCTTAACAGGGTTTCACGGGGAGCTGTTTTTT. Protein: CASSLTGFHGELFF.

This clone appeared a single time. V usage is TRBV5-6 and J usage is TRBJ2-3; perhaps D is TRBD1 or TRBD2 (5 bases each). The ends were cut back, 4 bases at V and 8 bases at J, with 20 bases in the middle. Germline lookup yields CDR1 SGHDT and CDR2 YYEEEE. The CDR3 contains 15 residues. The CDR3 protein is CASSPWARDGGTQYF. The CDR3 region has the DNA TGTGCCAGCAGCCCCTGGGCTAGGGATGGGGGTACGCAGTATTTT.